The sequence of this T cell receptor (beta chain) was determined in a study of T-cell reconstitution after alpha-beta-depleted transplantation in children. Unique molecular identifiers were incorporated when the TCRbeta library was constructed. TCRdb itself ran the PCR reads through MiXCR, one entry per CDR3 protein. The sample has about 440,000 distinct CDR3 sequences; roughly 43% are singletons. This clonotype came up a few times. The sequencing here drew on PBMCs, taken before TCRalphabeta/CD19-depleted stem cell transplant. The sequence was obtained from a girl aged 2-10 years with aplastic anemia, due to receive a stem cell transplant.

The CDR3 protein is CASSSGVNEQFF. In DNA, the CDR3 is TGCGCCAGCAGCTCGGGCGTCAATGAGCAGTTCTTC. The chain recombines TRBV5-1 with TRBJ2-1; D not resolved. CDR3 length: 12 residues. Germline lookup yields CDR1 SGHRS and CDR2 YFSETQ. V was clipped by 3 bases and J by 6 bases, with 7 bases between them.